A single sample is the source of the 3 T cell receptor beta chains below, sequenced in a study of blood T cell repertoires in COVID-19. Generated by immunoSEQ multiplex PCR, the TCRdb table keeps only in-frame clones and is missing some. The profile shows a few hundred thousand clones, roughly 85% of them singletons. The material sequenced was PBMCs or T cells enriched from blood (not recorded which). These receptors originate from a man aged 30 to 39 who had recovered from COVID-19.

The chain recombines TRBV3-1 (or the pseudogene TRBV3-2) with TRBJ2-2, with TRBD1 matching over 8 bases. V lost 2 bases to trimming and J lost 4 bases; unmatched junction nucleotides: 3. Germline CDR1 LGHDT, CDR2 YNNKEL (reference sequence). This CDR3 has 15 amino acids. In DNA, the CDR3 is TGTGCCAGCAGCCAAAGGACAGGGCGCACCGGGGAGCTGTTTTTT. This encodes CASSQRTGRTGELFF.

CDR3 amino acids: CASNSDRDSPLHF. Written as DNA, the CDR3 is TGTGCCAGCAATTCGGACAGGGACTCACCCCTCCACTTT. V usage is TRBV2 and J usage is TRBJ1-6, with 8 nucleotides matching TRBD1. Germline CDR1 and CDR2: SNHLY and FYNNEI. The ends lost 7 bases at V and 10 bases at J; junction bases unmatched: 6. The CDR3 loop spans 13 amino acids.

This clone was observed a single time. This chain links TRBV14 with TRBJ2-5; 8 bases fit TRBD2. Germline loops: CDR1 SGHDN, CDR2 FVKESK. This CDR3 is 15 amino acids long. V lost 0 bases and J lost 4; bases outside the gene matches: 4. CDR3 protein: CASSQEGGGRETQYF. The DNA of the CDR3 is TGTGCCAGCAGCCAAGAAGGCGGGGGGAGAGAGACCCAGTACTTC. The complete variable domain, with remaining parts taken from reference TRBV14 and TRBJ2-5, reads EAGVTQFPSHSVIEKGQTVTLRCDPISGHDNLYWYRRVMGKEIKFLLHFVKESKQDESGMPNNRFLAERTGGTYSTLKVQPAELEDSGVYFCASSQEGGGRETQYFGPGTRLLVL.